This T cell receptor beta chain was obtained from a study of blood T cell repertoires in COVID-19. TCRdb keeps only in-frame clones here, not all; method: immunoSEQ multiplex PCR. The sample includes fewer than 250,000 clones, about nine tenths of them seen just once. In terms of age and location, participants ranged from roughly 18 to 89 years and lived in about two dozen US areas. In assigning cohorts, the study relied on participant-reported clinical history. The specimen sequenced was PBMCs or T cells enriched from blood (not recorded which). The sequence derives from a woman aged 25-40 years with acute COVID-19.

CDR3 protein: CASSEKLAGLQDTQYF. CDR3 DNA sequence: TGTGCCAGCAGCGAAAAACTAGCGGGGCTCCAGGATACGCAGTATTTT. The V call is TRBV5-4, the J call TRBJ2-3, with 10 nucleotides matching TRBD2. Germline trimming cut 4 bases from V and 6 bases from J; bases unmatched to any gene: 11. CDR1 is SGHNT, CDR2 YYREEE, per germline (reference sequence). CDR3 length equals 16 residues. The full variable domain, rest sourced from reference TRBV5-4 and TRBJ2-3, is ETGVTQSPTHLIKTRGQQVTLRCSSQSGHNTVSWYQQALGQGPQFIFQYYREEENGRGNFPPRFSGLQFPNYSSELNVNALELDDSALYLCASSEKLAGLQDTQYFGPGTRLTVL.